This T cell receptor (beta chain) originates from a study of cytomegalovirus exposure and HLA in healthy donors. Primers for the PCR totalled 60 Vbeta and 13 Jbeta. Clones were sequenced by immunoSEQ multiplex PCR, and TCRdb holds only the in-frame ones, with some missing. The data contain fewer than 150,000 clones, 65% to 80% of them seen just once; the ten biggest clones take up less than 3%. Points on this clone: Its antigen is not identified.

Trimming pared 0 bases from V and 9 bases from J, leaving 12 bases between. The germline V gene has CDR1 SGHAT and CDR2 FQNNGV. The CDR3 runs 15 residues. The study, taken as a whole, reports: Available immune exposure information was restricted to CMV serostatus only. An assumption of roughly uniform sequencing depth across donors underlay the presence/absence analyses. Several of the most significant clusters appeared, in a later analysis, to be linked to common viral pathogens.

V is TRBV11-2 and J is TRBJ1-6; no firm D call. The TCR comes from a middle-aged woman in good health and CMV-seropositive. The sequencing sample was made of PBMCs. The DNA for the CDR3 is TGTGCCAGCAGCTTAGAGATCGCTCGGGGTTCACCCCTCCACTTT. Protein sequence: CASSLEIARGSPLHF.